A single sample is the source of the 26 T cell receptor beta chains below, sequenced in a study of OX40 agonist ivuxolimab in advanced cancers. Assay: immunoSEQ multiplex PCR; the TCRdb copy retains only in-frame clones and omits some. In the table there are 77,000 or so clones, about 94% of which are singletons. This specimen was CD4+ or CD8+ T cells sorted from blood, taken in a trial of the OX40 agonist ivuxolimab. All receptors come from an adult with an advanced solid tumor such as melanoma, head and neck, liver or kidney cancer.

V is TRBV6-1 and J is TRBJ1-2; D not certain. Germline V gives CDR1 MNHNS, CDR2 SASEGT. The V end lost 6 bases, the J end lost 3 bases, and 17 bases lay between the germline ends. The CDR3 runs to 15 residues. The CDR3: CASRPEAGHYYGYTF. The CDR3 bases are TGTGCCAGCAGGCCCGAAGCTGGGCATTACTATGGCTACACCTTC.

The rearrangement uses TRBV2 and TRBJ2-7, with TRBD2 identical over 9 bases. Looked up from germline, CDR1 is SNHLY and CDR2 is FYNNEI. Trimming took 4 bases from V and 0 from J; bases not matched to a gene: 4. The CDR3 length is 15 residues. The CDR3 is CASSVSGGISYEQYF. The CDR3 region has the DNA TGTGCCAGCAGTGTGAGCGGGGGGATCTCCTACGAGCAGTACTTC.

The chain links TRBV9 to TRBJ2-7; D gene unclear. This CDR3 is built from 14 residues. Germline CDR1 reads SGDLS; CDR2 reads YYNGEE. Trimming removed 3 bases at V and 2 bases at J, with 12 bases between. CDR3 sequence reads: CASSGPPKPYEQYF. The CDR3 DNA is TGTGCCAGCAGCGGCCCTCCAAAACCCTACGAGCAGTACTTC.

The genes are TRBV15 and TRBJ2-1; D uncertain. This CDR3 is built from 15 residues. Trimming stripped 3 bases from V and 2 bases from J, with 11 bases between. Germline lookup yields CDR1 LNHNV and CDR2 YYDKDF (reference sequence). CDR3 protein: CATSSADSPYNEQFF. The DNA of the CDR3 is TGTGCCACCAGCAGTGCCGACTCCCCCTACAATGAGCAGTTCTTC.

The chain recombines TRBV30 with TRBJ2-1; D gene unclear. Trimming removed 2 bases from V and 6 bases from J, with 11 bases in between. This CDR3 comprises 13 residues. Germline values: CDR1 GTSNPN, CDR2 SVGIG (reference sequence). The CDR3 bases are TGTGCCTGGAGTATTAGTGGCCCCAATGAGCAGTTCTTC. Its translation: CAWSISGPNEQFF.

The chain recombines TRBV28 with TRBJ1-5; D is unclear. Germline CDR1 reads MDHEN; CDR2 reads SYDVKM. Trimming removed 3 bases from V and 3 bases from J, with 12 bases in between. The CDR3 covers 15 residues. The chain's CDR3 is CASSLEGPNNQPQHF. In nucleotides, the CDR3 is TGTGCCAGCAGTTTGGAGGGTCCGAACAATCAGCCCCAGCATTTT.

J is TRBJ1-2 and V is TRBV20-1; D is unclear. This CDR3 contains 11 residues. CDR1 is DFQATT and CDR2 is SNEGSKA in the germline V gene (reference sequence). The V end was cut by 3 bases, the J end by 6 bases, with 8 bases between. The CDR3 DNA reads as TGCAGTGCTAGGTATGCGGATGGCTACACCTTC. Translated, it gives CSARYADGYTF.

V usage is TRBV7-6 and J usage is TRBJ2-3, with D perhaps matching TRBD2 (6 bases). Trimming removed 3 bases from V and 5 bases from J, with 12 bases in between. Germline CDR1 is SGHVS and CDR2 is FNYEAQ. The CDR3 covers 14 residues. DNA of the CDR3: TGTGCCAGCAGCTTGGAGGGGTTCGTAGATACGCAGTATTTT. Amino acids: CASSLEGFVDTQYF. The complete variable domain, with remaining parts taken from reference TRBV7-6 and TRBJ2-3, reads GAGVSQSPRYKVTKRGQDVALRCDPISGHVSLYWYRQALGQGPEFLTYFNYEAQQDKSGLPNDRFSAERPEGSISTLTIQRTEQRDSAMYRCASSLEGFVDTQYFGPGTRLTVL.

This sequence joins TRBV27 and TRBJ1-4, with no clear D. Germline values: CDR1 MNHEY, CDR2 SMNVEV (reference sequence). V was cut by 6 bases and J by 2 bases, with 10 bases left in between. The CDR3 is 14 amino acids. The DNA of the CDR3 is TGTGCCAGCAGCACGTTTTTCACTAATGAAAAACTGTTTTTT. Translation: CASSTFFTNEKLFF.

This clone appeared a few times. The chain is built from TRBV27 and TRBJ1-6; D gene ambiguous. The germline V gene has CDR1 MNHEY and CDR2 SMNVEV (reference sequence). The CDR3 covers 12 residues. V was trimmed by 6 bases and J by 10 bases, leaving 10 bases between them. CDR3 bases: TGTGCCAGCAGCCGAGGAGGGTCACCCCTCCACTTT. It codes for CASSRGGSPLHF.

The J gene is TRBJ2-7, the V gene TRBV2; 7 bases are a match to TRBD1. Germline V gene data show CDR1 as SNHLY and CDR2 as FYNNEI. The CDR3 is 14 residues long. Trimming took 7 bases from V and 2 from J; bases not matched to a gene: 8. This CDR3 is CASNPKDRAYEQYF. CDR3 in DNA: TGTGCCAGCAACCCGAAAGACAGGGCCTACGAGCAGTACTTC. Drawing the rest from reference TRBV2 and TRBJ2-7, the complete variable domain is EPEVTQTPSHQVTQMGQEVILRCVPISNHLYFYWYRQILGQKVEFLVSFYNNEISEKSEIFDDQFSVERPDGSNFTLKIRSTKLEDSAMYFCASNPKDRAYEQYFGPGTRLTVT.

This clone has only one observation. The V and J genes are TRBV7-6 and TRBJ2-2, with a weak D call TRBD1 (6 bases). The CDR3 spans 13 residues. Germline V CDR1 and CDR2: SGHVS, FNYEAQ. V lost 5 bases, J lost 6 bases, and 10 bases lay in between. The CDR3, as DNA: TGTGCCAGCAGCCTAGGGGGTGCCGGGGAGCTGTTTTTT. Amino acids: CASSLGGAGELFF.

The chain is built from TRBV4-3 and TRBJ2-5; possible D gene TRBD1, 5 bases. The CDR3 extends over 15 amino acids. Between the trimmed V and J ends, which lost 0 bases and 4 bases, there was a span of 12 bases. Germline V gives CDR1 LGHNA, CDR2 YSLEER. The CDR3 region is CASSQDLGQGETQYF. The CDR3 region has the DNA TGCGCCAGCAGCCAAGATTTAGGGCAGGGAGAGACCCAGTACTTC.

This chain uses TRBV6-5 with TRBJ2-7; no firm D call. CDR3 length: 13 amino acids. CDR1 is MNHEY and CDR2 is SVGAGI in the germline V gene. V was cut by 6 bases and J by 5 bases, with 14 bases left in between. CDR3 DNA sequence: TGTGCCAGCAGGGAACCGCCTCGGGACGAGCAGTACTTC. It encodes CASREPPRDEQYF.

The rearrangement joins TRBV7-2 to TRBJ2-7; 7 bases agree with TRBD1. The CDR3 has 15 amino acids. V lost 5 bases and J lost 0; bases outside the gene matches: 7. Germline CDR1 SGHTA, CDR2 FQGNSA. Here the CDR3 reads CASSPGQEISYEQYF. The CDR3, as DNA: TGTGCCAGCAGCCCCGGACAGGAGATCTCCTACGAGCAGTACTTC. Using reference TRBV7-2 and TRBJ2-7 for the parts outside the CDR3, the full variable domain is GAGVSQSPSNKVTEKGKDVELRCDPISGHTALYWYRQSLGQGLEFLIYFQGNSAPDKSGLPSDRFSAERTGGSVSTLTIQRTQQEDSAVYLCASSPGQEISYEQYFGPGTRLTVT.

About this clone: Other DNA sequences of this sample code for an identical CDR3. The chain links TRBV6-5 to TRBJ1-1; D unclear. The CDR3 extends over 11 amino acids. Per the germline V gene, CDR1 is MNHEY and CDR2 is SVGAGI. Trimming shortened V by 3 bases and J by 5 bases, and 4 bases separated the two germline ends. CDR3 DNA: TGTGCCAGCAGTTATGGGACTGAAGCTTTCTTT. Its protein is CASSYGTEAFF.

This clone occurred once. This sequence joins TRBV27 and TRBJ2-2; D not certain. The ends were cut back, 3 bases at V and 4 bases at J, with 15 bases in the middle. This CDR3 has 16 residues. From germline, CDR1 is MNHEY and CDR2 SMNVEV (reference sequence). CDR3 loop: CASSFVAGSGTGELFF. CDR3 sequence (DNA): TGTGCCAGCAGTTTTGTGGCCGGGTCGGGCACCGGGGAGCTGTTTTTT.

The chain carries TRBV27 and TRBJ2-7; D is uncertain. Trimming stripped 1 base from V and 1 base from J, with 8 bases between. In germline, CDR1 is MNHEY, CDR2 SMNVEV (reference sequence). The CDR3 totals 14 residues. This CDR3 reads CASSLLGQSYEQYF. The CDR3 DNA reads as TGTGCCAGCAGTTTATTGGGTCAGTCCTACGAGCAGTACTTC.

Only one count was recorded for this clone. The V and J genes are TRBV4-3 and TRBJ2-5, with D possibly called TRBD1 or TRBD2 (6 bases each). The V gene's germline CDR1 is LGHNA and CDR2 YSLEER. V gave up 1 base and J gave up 2 bases, with 14 bases separating them. The CDR3 is made up of 16 amino acids. This CDR3 reads CASSQGGAGGQETQYF. Written as DNA, the CDR3 is TGCGCCAGCAGCCAAGGGGGGGCCGGGGGACAAGAGACCCAGTACTTC.

This clone occurred a few times. This rearrangement joins TRBV7-9 to TRBJ1-1; D not resolved. CDR3 size: 12 residues. With 0 bases removed from V and 7 bases from J, the gap between germline ends came to 6 bases. The germline gives CDR1 SEHNR, CDR2 FQNEAQ (reference sequence). The CDR3 spells CASSLARLEAFF. CDR3 bases: TGTGCCAGCAGCTTAGCCCGCCTTGAAGCTTTCTTT.

The CDR3 spells CASSRDGPYEQYF. CDR3 sequence (DNA): TGTGCCAGCAGCAGGGACGGCCCCTACGAGCAGTACTTC. The chain links TRBV28 to TRBJ2-7; either TRBD1 or TRBD2 may supply D (5 bases each). Germline lookup yields CDR1 MDHEN and CDR2 SYDVKM. The CDR3 contains 13 residues. V was cut by 6 bases and J by 2 bases, with 11 bases left in between.

The chain is built from TRBV11-2 and TRBJ2-7; D possibly corresponds to TRBD1 (6 bases). V was clipped by 4 bases and J by 1 base, with 11 bases between them. Germline V CDR1 and CDR2: SGHAT, FQNNGV. This CDR3 has 14 amino acids. The CDR3 spells CASSYRDKSYEQYF. CDR3 DNA sequence: TGTGCCAGCAGCTACCGGGACAAATCCTACGAGCAGTACTTC.

V usage is TRBV6-1 and J usage is TRBJ2-7; D is possibly TRBD2 (6 bases). CDR3 length: 14 residues. V was shortened by 4 bases and J by 6 bases, with 16 bases between the two germline ends. Per germline, CDR1 MNHNS and CDR2 SASEGT. CDR3 nucleotides: TGTGCCAGCAGTGTAGGCCGGGAGTTCAGCGAGCAGTACTTC. This sequence encodes CASSVGREFSEQYF.

J is TRBJ2-1 and V is TRBV7-3, with D hard to call. V was trimmed by 1 base and J by 2 bases, leaving 6 bases between them. The CDR3 is 14 residues long. Germline loops: CDR1 SGHTA, CDR2 FQGTGA. Here the CDR3 DNA reads TGTGCCAGCAGCTTAATGGGCCCCTACAATGAGCAGTTCTTC. Its protein product is CASSLMGPYNEQFF.

The J gene is TRBJ1-4, the V gene TRBV7-9; D perhaps matches TRBD1 (6 bases). The V end lost 1 base, the J end lost 2 bases, and 14 bases lay between the germline ends. The CDR3 has 17 amino acids. CDR1 is SEHNR and CDR2 is FQNEAQ in the germline V gene (reference sequence). The CDR3 DNA follows: TGTGCCAGCAGCTTAGTCCTACGTAGGGGGACTAATGAAAAACTGTTTTTT. Encoded protein: CASSLVLRRGTNEKLFF.

The rearrangement links TRBV5-1 to TRBJ2-3; 9 nucleotides match TRBD2. V trimming: 4 bases; J trimming: 4 bases; junction bases outside the gene matches: 13. This CDR3 region has 17 residues. Germline loops: CDR1 SGHRS, CDR2 YFSETQ. In DNA form, the CDR3 reads TGCGCCAGCAGCCCGGCGCTAGGCGGGAGGGCGGCAGATACGCAGTATTTT. This gives the protein CASSPALGGRAADTQYF. Complete variable domain (other parts from reference TRBV5-1 and TRBJ2-3): KAGVTQTPRYLIKTRGQQVTLSCSPISGHRSVSWYQQTPGQGLQFLFEYFSETQRNKGNFPGRFSGRQFSNSRSEMNVSTLELGDSALYLCASSPALGGRAADTQYFGPGTRLTVL.